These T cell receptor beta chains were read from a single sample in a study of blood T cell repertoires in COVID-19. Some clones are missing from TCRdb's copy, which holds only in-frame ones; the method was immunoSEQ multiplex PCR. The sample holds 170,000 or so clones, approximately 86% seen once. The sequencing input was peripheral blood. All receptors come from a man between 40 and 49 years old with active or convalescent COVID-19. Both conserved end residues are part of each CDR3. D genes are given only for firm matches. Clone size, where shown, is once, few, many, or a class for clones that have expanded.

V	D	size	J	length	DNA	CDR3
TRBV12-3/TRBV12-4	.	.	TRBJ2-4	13	TGTGCCAGCAGTTTGTCCGACTACCCCGTTCAGGACTTC	CASSLSDYPVQDF
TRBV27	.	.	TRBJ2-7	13	TGTGCCAGCAGTTTATGGCCCCGGGGTGAGCAGTACTTC	CASSLWPRGEQYF
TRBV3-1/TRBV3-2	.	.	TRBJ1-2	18	TGTGCCAGCAGCCAAGCCGGGACGGGAGGAAGATCTAACTATGGCTACACCTTC	CASSQAGTGGRSNYGYTF
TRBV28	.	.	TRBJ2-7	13	TGTGCCAGCAACGATGACAGATCCTACGAGCAGTACTTC	CASNDDRSYEQYF
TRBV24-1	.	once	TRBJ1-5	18	TGTGCCACCCCAGTGACCACCACAGGGAAGGGGATGAATCAGCCCCAGCATTTT	CATPVTTTGKGMNQPQHF
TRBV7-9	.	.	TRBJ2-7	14	TGTGCCAGCAGCTTATCGTACAGGGAATACGAGCAGTACTTC	CASSLSYREYEQYF
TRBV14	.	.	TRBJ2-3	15	TGTGCCAGCAGCCAAGATTCTCCCAGCACAGATACGCAGTATTTT	CASSQDSPSTDTQYF
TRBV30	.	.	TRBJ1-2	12	TGTGCCTGGAGGCAGGAAAACTATGGCTACACCTTC	CAWRQENYGYTF
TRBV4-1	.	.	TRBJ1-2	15	TGCGCCAGCAGCCAAGTAACTCCGAGGATCTATGGCTACACCTTC	CASSQVTPRIYGYTF
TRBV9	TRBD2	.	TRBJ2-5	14	TGTGCCAGCAGCGTTGGGACTAGCCAGGAGACCCAGTACTTC	CASSVGTSQETQYF
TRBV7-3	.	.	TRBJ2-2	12	TGTGCCAGCAGCTCAGACACCGGGGAGCTGTTTTTT	CASSSDTGELFF
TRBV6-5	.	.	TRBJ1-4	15	TGTGCCAGCGCCCAAAGCGGGAATAGGGATGAAAAACTGTTTTTT	CASAQSGNRDEKLFF
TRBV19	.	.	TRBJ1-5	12	TGTGCCAGTACCCGGGGCAATCAGCCCCAGCATTTT	CASTRGNQPQHF
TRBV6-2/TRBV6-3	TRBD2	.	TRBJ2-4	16	TGTGCCAGCAGTACCAGGACTAGCGGGGGAAAAAACATTCAGTACTTC	CASSTRTSGGKNIQYF
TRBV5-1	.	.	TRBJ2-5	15	TGCGCCAGCAGGAGGTCCGGGGGGCCAAGGGAGACCCAGTACTTC	CASRRSGGPRETQYF
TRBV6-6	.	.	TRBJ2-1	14	TGTGCCAGCAGTCGGGAGAGCTCCTACAATGAGCAGTTCTTC	CASSRESSYNEQFF
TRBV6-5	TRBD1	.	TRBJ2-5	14	TGTGCCCCCAGCCGGGACAGGGTGTTGGAGACCCAGTACTTC	CAPSRDRVLETQYF
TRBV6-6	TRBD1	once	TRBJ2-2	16	TGTGCCAGCAGTTACCCGCGACAGGGGAACACCGGGGAGCTGTTTTTT	CASSYPRQGNTGELFF
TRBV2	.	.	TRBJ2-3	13	TGTGCCATCGACTCAGGGCGCACAGATACGCAGTATTTT	CAIDSGRTDTQYF
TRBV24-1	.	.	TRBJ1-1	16	TGTGCCACCAAAGGAAGCCCCCGGGGATTGAACACTGAAGCTTTCTTT	CATKGSPRGLNTEAFF
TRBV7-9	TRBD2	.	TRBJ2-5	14	TGTGCCAGCAGCTTAATAGCGGGCTCCCGGCCCCAGTACTTC	CASSLIAGSRPQYF
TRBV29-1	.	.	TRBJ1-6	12	TGCAGCGTTGAGGAGTTAAATTCACCCCTCCACTTT	CSVEELNSPLHF
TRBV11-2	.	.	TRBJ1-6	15	TGTGCCAGCAGCTTAGTAGGACAGATGAATTCACCCCTCCACTTT	CASSLVGQMNSPLHF
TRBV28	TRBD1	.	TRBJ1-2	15	TGTGCCAGCAGTTCGCAACCGGGACAGCCCTATGGCTACACCTTC	CASSSQPGQPYGYTF
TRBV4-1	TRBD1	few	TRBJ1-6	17	TGCGCCAGCAGCCCCGGCCAGGGGGCTCAATATAATTCACCCCTCCACTTT	CASSPGQGAQYNSPLHF
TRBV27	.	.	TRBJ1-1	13	TGTGCCAGCAGGGCCATGATGAACACTGAAGCTTTCTTT	CASRAMMNTEAFF
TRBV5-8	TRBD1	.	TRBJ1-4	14	TGTGCCAGCAGCCCGGACAGGGGGAATGAAAAACTGTTTTTT	CASSPDRGNEKLFF
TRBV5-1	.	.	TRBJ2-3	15	TGCGCCAGCAGCTTGGAGGCTAGCGGCACAGATACGCAGTATTTT	CASSLEASGTDTQYF
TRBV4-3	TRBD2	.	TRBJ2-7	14	TGCGCCAGCAGCCAGCGTGGACTAGCTAACGAGCAGTACTTC	CASSQRGLANEQYF
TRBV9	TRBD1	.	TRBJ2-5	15	TGTGCCAGCAGCCTCGCAGGGGGCCTAGGAGAGACCCAGTACTTC	CASSLAGGLGETQYF
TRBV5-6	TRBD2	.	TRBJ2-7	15	TGTGCCAGCAGCTGGGGGTATCTAGCGGGCTACGAGCAGTACTTC	CASSWGYLAGYEQYF
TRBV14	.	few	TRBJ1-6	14	TGTGCCAGCAGCCAAGAAACAGCTAATTCACCCCTCCACTTT	CASSQETANSPLHF
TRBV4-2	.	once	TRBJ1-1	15	TGTGCCAGCAGCCAAGAGAGGACAGAGTTTAGTCGCGCTTTCTTT	CASSQERTEFSRAFF
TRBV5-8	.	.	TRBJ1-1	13	TGTGCCAGCAGCTTTACAAAGAACACTGAAGCTTTCTTT	CASSFTKNTEAFF
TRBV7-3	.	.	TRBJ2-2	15	TGTGCCAGCAGCCGCAACGGGGGGAACACCGGGGAGCTGTTTTTT	CASSRNGGNTGELFF
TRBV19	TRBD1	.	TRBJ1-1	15	TGTGCCAGTGGGGGGACAGGGGACGGAAGGACTGAAGCTTTCTTT	CASGGTGDGRTEAFF
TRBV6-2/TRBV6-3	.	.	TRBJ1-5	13	TGTGCCAGCAGTCCCGGTCGCAATCAGCCCCAGCATTTT	CASSPGRNQPQHF
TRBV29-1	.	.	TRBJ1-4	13	TGCAGCGTTGCTCCACACACCAATGAAAAACTGTTTTTT	CSVAPHTNEKLFF
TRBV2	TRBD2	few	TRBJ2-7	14	TGTGCCAGCACTGAAATGGGGGGGGCCTACGAGCAGTACTTC	CASTEMGGAYEQYF
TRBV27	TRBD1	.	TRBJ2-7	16	TGTGCCAGCAGTTTCCGAAGGACAGGGGGCATCTACGAGCAGTACTTC	CASSFRRTGGIYEQYF
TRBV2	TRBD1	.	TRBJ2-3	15	TGTGCCAGCGTCACAGGGGGCGTCGGTTTGGATACGCAGTATTTT	CASVTGGVGLDTQYF
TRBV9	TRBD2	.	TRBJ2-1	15	TGTGCCAGCAGCGTAGGAGCGGGGGGGCCGAATGAGCAGTTCTTC	CASSVGAGGPNEQFF
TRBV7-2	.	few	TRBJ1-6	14	TGTGCCAGCAGCTTAGGCGGCTATAATTCACCCCTCCACTTT	CASSLGGYNSPLHF